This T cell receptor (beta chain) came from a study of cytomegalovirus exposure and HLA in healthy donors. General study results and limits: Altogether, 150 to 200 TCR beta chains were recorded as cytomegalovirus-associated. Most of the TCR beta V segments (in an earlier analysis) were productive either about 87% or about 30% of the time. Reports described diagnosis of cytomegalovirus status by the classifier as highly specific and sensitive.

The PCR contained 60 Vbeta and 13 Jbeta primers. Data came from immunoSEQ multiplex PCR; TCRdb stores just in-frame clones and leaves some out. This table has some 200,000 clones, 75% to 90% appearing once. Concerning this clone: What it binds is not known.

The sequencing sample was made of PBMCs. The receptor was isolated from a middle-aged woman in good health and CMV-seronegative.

CDR3 DNA: TGCGCCAGCAGCCAACGTGATTGGACAGGGCCGAACACCGGGGAGCTGTTTTTT. Amino acid sequence: CASSQRDWTGPNTGELFF. This chain connects TRBV4-1 to TRBJ2-2; TRBD1 matches at 8 bases. The CDR3 runs to 18 residues. The V segment lost 2 bases and the J segment 0 bases; nucleotides outside the gene matches: 8. Germline values: CDR1 MGHRA, CDR2 YSYEKL.